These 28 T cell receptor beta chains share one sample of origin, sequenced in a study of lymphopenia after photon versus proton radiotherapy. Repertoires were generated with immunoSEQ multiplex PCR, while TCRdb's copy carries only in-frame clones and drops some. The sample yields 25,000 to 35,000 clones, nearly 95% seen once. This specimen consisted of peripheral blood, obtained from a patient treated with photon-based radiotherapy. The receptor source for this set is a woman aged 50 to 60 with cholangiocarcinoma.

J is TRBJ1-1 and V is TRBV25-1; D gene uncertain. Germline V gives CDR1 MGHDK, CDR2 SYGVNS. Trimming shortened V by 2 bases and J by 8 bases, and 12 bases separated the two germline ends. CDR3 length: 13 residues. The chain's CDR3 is CASSEPGRPEAFF. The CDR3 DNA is TGTGCCAGCAGTGAACCTGGACGGCCGGAAGCTTTCTTT.

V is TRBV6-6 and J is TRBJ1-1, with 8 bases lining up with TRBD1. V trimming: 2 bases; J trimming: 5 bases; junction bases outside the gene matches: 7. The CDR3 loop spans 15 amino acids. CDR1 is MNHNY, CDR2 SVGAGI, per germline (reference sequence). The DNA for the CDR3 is TGTGCCAGCAGTTACAACAGGGGGGCGATTACTGAAGCTTTCTTT. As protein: CASSYNRGAITEAFF.

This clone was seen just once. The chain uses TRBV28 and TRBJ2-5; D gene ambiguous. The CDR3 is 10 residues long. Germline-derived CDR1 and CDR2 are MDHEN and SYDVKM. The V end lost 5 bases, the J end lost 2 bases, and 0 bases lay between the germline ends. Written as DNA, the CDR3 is TGTGCCAGCAGTCAAGAGACCCAGTACTTC. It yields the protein CASSQETQYF. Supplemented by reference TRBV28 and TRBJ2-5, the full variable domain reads DVKVTQSSRYLVKRTGEKVFLECVQDMDHENMFWYRQDPGLGLRLIYFSYDVKMKEKGDIPEGYSVSREKKERFSLILESASTNQTSMYLCASSQETQYFGPGTRLLVL.

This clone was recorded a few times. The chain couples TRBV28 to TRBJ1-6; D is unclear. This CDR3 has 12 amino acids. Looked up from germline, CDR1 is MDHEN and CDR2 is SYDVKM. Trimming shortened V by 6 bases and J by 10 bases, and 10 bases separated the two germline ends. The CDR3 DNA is TGTGCCAGCAGCCTGCTGGGCTCACCCCTCCACTTT. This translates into CASSLLGSPLHF.

CDR3 coding DNA: TGTGCCACCAGCAATGGGGGTTTGCTAAGATACGAGCAGTACTTC. It is translated as CATSNGGLLRYEQYF. The chain is built from TRBV15 and TRBJ2-7; tentatively, D is TRBD1 or TRBD2 (5 bases each). Germline V lookup: CDR1 LNHNV, CDR2 YYDKDF (reference sequence). The CDR3 extends over 15 amino acids. The V and J ends lost 4 bases and 4 bases respectively, with 17 bases between them. Combining the CDR3 with reference TRBV15 and TRBJ2-7 gives the whole variable domain DAMVIQNPRYQVTQFGKPVTLSCSQTLNHNVMYWYQQKSSQAPKLLFHYYDKDFNNEADTPDNFQSRRPNTSFCFLDIRSPGLGDTAMYLCATSNGGLLRYEQYFGPGTRLTVT.

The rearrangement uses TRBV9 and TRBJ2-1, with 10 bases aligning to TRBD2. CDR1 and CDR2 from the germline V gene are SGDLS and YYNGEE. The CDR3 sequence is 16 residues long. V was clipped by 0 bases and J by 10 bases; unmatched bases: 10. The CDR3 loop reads CASSVDSSGGAEEQFF. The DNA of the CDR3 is TGTGCCAGCAGCGTAGATTCCAGCGGGGGGGCTGAAGAGCAGTTCTTC.

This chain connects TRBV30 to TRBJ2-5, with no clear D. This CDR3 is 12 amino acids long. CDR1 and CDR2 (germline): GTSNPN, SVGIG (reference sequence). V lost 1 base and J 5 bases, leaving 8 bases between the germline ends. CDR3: CAWSGGWETQYF. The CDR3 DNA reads TGTGCCTGGAGTGGAGGTTGGGAGACCCAGTACTTC.

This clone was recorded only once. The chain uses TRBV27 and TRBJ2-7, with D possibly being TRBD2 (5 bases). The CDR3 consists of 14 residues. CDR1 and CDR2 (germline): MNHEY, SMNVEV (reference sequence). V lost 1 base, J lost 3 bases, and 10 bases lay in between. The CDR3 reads CASSLYGVGYEQYF. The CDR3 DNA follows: TGTGCCAGCAGTTTATACGGGGTCGGCTACGAGCAGTACTTC.

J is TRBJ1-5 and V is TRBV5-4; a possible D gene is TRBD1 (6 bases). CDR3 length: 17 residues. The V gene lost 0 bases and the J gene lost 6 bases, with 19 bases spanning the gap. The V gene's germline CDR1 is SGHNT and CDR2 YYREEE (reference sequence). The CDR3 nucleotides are TGTGCCAGCAGCTTGGAAGTCCGGCGGGGGGCGGGTCAGCCCCAGCATTTT. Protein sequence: CASSLEVRRGAGQPQHF.

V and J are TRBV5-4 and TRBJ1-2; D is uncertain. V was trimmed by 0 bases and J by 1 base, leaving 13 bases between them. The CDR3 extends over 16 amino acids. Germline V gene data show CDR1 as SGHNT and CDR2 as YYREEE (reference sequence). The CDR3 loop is CASSLAGRELNYGYTF. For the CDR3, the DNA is TGTGCCAGCAGCTTGGCCGGTAGGGAACTTAACTATGGCTACACCTTC.

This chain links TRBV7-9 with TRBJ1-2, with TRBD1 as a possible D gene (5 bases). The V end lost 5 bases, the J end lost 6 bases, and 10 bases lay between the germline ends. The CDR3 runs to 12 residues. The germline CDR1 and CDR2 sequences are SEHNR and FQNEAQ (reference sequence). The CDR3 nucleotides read TGTGCCAGCAGCCCAGGGCTACATGGCTACACCTTC. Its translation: CASSPGLHGYTF.

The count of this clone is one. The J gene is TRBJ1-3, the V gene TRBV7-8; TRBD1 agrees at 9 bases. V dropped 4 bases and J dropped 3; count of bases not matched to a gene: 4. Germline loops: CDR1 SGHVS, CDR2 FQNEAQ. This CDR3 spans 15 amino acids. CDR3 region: CASSSTGGFGNTIYF. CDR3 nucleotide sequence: TGTGCCAGCAGCTCAACAGGGGGCTTTGGAAACACCATATATTTT.

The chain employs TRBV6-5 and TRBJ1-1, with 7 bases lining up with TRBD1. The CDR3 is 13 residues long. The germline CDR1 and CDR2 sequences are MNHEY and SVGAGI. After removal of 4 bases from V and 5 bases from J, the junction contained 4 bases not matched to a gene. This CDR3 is CASSFAGGTEAFF. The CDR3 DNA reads TGTGCCAGCAGTTTCGCAGGGGGGACTGAAGCTTTCTTT.

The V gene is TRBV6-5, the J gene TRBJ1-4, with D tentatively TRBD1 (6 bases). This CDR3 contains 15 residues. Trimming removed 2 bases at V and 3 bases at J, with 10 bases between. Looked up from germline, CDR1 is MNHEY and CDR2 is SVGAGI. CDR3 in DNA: TGTGCCAGCAGTTACGGACAGACAGCTAATGAAAAACTGTTTTTT. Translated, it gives CASSYGQTANEKLFF.

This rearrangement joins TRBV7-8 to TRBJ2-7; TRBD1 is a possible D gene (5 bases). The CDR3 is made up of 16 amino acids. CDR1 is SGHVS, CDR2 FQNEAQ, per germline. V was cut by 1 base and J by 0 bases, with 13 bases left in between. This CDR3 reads CASSLGEQVSSYEQYF. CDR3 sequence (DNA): TGTGCCAGCAGCTTAGGGGAACAGGTTAGCTCCTACGAGCAGTACTTC.

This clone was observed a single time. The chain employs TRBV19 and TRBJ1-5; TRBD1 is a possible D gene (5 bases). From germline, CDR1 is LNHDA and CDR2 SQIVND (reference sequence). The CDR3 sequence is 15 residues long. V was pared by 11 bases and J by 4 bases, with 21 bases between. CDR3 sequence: CAGGTKEGVNQPQHF. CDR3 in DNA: TGTGCCGGAGGGACCAAGGAGGGTGTTAATCAGCCCCAGCATTTT.

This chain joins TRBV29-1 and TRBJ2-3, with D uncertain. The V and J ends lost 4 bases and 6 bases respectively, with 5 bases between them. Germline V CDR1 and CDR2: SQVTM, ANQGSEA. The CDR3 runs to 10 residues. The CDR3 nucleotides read TGCAGCGTTGCCCCGGATACGCAGTATTTT. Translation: CSVAPDTQYF.

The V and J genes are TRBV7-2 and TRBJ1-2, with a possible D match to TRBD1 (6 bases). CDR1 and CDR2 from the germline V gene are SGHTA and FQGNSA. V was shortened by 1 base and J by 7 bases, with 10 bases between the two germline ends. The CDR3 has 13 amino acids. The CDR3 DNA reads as TGTGCCAGCAGCTTAGGGACAGCCGCTGGCTACACCTTC. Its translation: CASSLGTAAGYTF.

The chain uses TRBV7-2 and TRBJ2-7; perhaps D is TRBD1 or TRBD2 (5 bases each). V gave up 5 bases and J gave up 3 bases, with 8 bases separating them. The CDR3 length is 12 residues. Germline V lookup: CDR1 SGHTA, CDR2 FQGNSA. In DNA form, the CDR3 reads TGTGCCAGCAGCCCGGGGCTCTACGAGCAGTACTTC. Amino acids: CASSPGLYEQYF.

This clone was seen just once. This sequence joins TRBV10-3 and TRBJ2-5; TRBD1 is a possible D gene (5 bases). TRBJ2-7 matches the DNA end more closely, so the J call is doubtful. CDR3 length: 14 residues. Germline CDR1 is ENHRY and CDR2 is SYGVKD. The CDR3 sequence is CAISGDRHSYEQYF. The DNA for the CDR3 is TGTGCCATCAGTGGCGACAGACACTCCTACGAGCAGTACTTC.

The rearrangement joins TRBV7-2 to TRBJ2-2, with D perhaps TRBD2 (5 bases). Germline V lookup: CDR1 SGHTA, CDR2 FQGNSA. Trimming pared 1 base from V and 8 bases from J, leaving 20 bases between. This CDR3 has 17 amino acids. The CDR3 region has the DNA TGTGCCAGCAGCTTAGGTTTCCGGGAACTAAGTACAGGGGAGCTGTTTTTT. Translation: CASSLGFRELSTGELFF.

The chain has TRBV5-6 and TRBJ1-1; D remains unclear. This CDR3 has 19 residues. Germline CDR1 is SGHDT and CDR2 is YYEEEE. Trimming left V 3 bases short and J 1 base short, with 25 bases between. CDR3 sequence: CASSYTPLGVGEGNTEAFF. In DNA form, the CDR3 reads TGTGCCAGCAGCTACACTCCCCTTGGGGTCGGAGAAGGGAACACTGAAGCTTTCTTT.

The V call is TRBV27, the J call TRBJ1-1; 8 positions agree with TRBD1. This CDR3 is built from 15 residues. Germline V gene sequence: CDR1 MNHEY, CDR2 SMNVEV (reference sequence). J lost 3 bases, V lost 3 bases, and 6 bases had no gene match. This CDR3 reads CASSFSGQGHTEAFF. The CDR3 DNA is TGTGCCAGCAGTTTTTCAGGACAGGGCCACACTGAAGCTTTCTTT.

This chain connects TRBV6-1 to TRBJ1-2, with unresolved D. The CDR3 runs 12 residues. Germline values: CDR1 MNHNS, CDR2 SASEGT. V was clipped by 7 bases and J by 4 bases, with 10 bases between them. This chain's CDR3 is CASTPLLYGYTF. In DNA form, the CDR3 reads TGTGCCAGCACCCCGCTGCTCTATGGCTACACCTTC.

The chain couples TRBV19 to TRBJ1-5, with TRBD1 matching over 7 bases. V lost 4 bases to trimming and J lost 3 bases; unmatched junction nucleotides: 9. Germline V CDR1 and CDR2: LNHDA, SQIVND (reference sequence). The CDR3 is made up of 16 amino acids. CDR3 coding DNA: TGTGCCAGTAGTACACCCCGGACAGGACACAATCAGCCCCAGCATTTT. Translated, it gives CASSTPRTGHNQPQHF.

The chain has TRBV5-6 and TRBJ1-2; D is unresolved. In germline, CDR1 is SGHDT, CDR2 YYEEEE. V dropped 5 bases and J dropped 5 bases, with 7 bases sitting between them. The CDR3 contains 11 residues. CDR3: CASRQSYGYTF. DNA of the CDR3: TGTGCCAGCAGACAGTCGTATGGCTACACCTTC.

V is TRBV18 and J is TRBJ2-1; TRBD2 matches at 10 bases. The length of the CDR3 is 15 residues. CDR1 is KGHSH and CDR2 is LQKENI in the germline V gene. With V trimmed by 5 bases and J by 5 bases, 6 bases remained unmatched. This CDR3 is CASSVSGGGNNEQFF. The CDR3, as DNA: TGTGCCAGCTCAGTCAGCGGGGGGGGCAACAATGAGCAGTTCTTC.

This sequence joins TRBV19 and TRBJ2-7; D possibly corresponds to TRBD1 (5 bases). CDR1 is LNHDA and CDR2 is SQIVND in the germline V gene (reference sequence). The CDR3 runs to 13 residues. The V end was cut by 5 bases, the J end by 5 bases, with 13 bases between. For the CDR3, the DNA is TGTGCCAGTAGTCCCTGGCTAGGGGACGAGCAGTACTTC. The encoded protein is CASSPWLGDEQYF.